These 13 T cell receptor beta chains share one sample of origin, sequenced in a study of read filtering for tumor transcriptome and immune sequencing (dated by TCRdb to the early 2020s). Sequencing was carried out with an Illumina HiSeq 4000. The Immunoverse kit was used to build TCR libraries from 400 ng RNA, with molecular barcoded adaptors covering alpha/delta and beta/gamma chains. Through fastp at Q25 and MiXCR, TCRdb rebuilt clones from the public reads, retaining in-frame beta chains. For every CDR3 protein sequence, its rows merge into one entry that carries the most common genes and DNA. The sample has roughly 90,000 distinct CDR3 sequences on record, roughly 21% of them singletons. Of the sample, over 10% falls within the top ten clones. Sequenced material: a population of CD138-negative cells sorted from bone marrow. Explained via the paper, the cell subset or site label denotes: bone marrow mononuclear cells depleted of CD138+ plasma/myeloma cells by negative magnetic selection. These receptors came from a donor at least 40 years old with multiple myeloma.

This clonotype was detected many times. A much more abundant neighbour one base away suggests this may be a read error. The rearrangement uses TRBV10-3 and TRBJ1-1, with D maybe TRBD1 (6 bases). Germline V gene lookup returns CDR1 ENHRY and CDR2 SYGVKD. This CDR3 comprises 12 residues. The CDR3 here is CAVRGGNTEAFF. The CDR3 coding sequence is TGTGCCGTCAGGGGCGGGAACACTGAAGCTTTCTTT.

This clonotype was counted between two and nine times. A read error may be the cause here, since a much bigger clone is one base away. This rearrangement joins TRBV10-3 to TRBJ1-6, with 7 positions matching TRBD1. CDR1 is ENHRY and CDR2 is SYGVKD in the germline V gene. This CDR3 spans 15 amino acids. CDR3 protein: CAVSEGAVYNSPLHF. The CDR3 DNA sequence: TGTGCCGTCAGTGAGGGGGCAGTCTATAATTCACCCCTCCACTTT.

This clonotype was detected ten times or more. The chain combines TRBV29-1 with TRBJ2-1, with 10 nucleotides matching TRBD2. The CDR3 runs 16 residues. Germline values: CDR1 SQVTM, CDR2 ANQGSEA. The V gene end was trimmed by 7 bases and the J gene end by 3 bases; junction bases not matched to a gene: 12. DNA of the CDR3: TGCAGCGCGATCAGACAAGCGGGGGGGCTCTACAATGAGCAGTTCTTC. Its translation is CSAIRQAGGLYNEQFF.

The chain joins TRBV5-5 to TRBJ1-1; 8 bases align to TRBD1. Trimming removed 1 base from V and 3 bases from J; junction bases left unmatched: 5. CDR3 length: 15 amino acids. In germline, CDR1 is SGHKS, CDR2 YYEKEE (reference sequence). The CDR3 is CASSLWTGRDTEAFF. Here the CDR3 DNA reads TGTGCCAGCAGCTTGTGGACAGGGCGAGACACTGAAGCTTTCTTT. The full variable domain, rest sourced from reference TRBV5-5 and TRBJ1-1, is DAGVTQSPTHLIKTRGQQVTLRCSPISGHKSVSWYQQVLGQGPQFIFQYYEKEERGRGNFPDRFSARQFPNYSSELNVNALLLGDSALYLCASSLWTGRDTEAFFGQGTRLTVV.

Many counts were recorded for this clonotype. This sequence joins TRBV7-6 and TRBJ2-7; 8 bases agree with TRBD1. The CDR3 length is 12 residues. CDR1 SGHVS and CDR2 FNYEAQ come from the germline V gene. V shed 4 bases, J shed 6 bases, and the junction held 2 bases outside the gene matches. The CDR3 protein is CASSSTGVEQYF. DNA of the CDR3: TGTGCCAGCAGCTCGACAGGGGTCGAGCAGTACTTC. The variable domain in full, with the rest retrieved from reference TRBV7-6 and TRBJ2-7, is GAGVSQSPRYKVTKRGQDVALRCDPISGHVSLYWYRQALGQGPEFLTYFNYEAQQDKSGLPNDRFSAERPEGSISTLTIQRTEQRDSAMYRCASSSTGVEQYFGPGTRLTVT.

Ten or more counts support this clonotype. The gene calls are TRBV6-5 and TRBJ2-2; 8 bases are shared with TRBD1. V dropped 5 bases and J dropped 5; count of bases not matched to a gene: 7. Germline V gives CDR1 MNHEY, CDR2 SVGAGI. The CDR3 contains 15 residues. The CDR3 DNA follows: TGTGCCAGCAGTCTAGACAGGGGATTGACCGGGGAGCTGTTTTTT. As protein: CASSLDRGLTGELFF.

Ten or more counts support this clonotype. DNA for the CDR3: TGTGCCATCAGTAACTCCCAGAACACCGGGGAGCTGTTTTTT. Translated, it gives CAISNSQNTGELFF. The chain is built from TRBV10-3 and TRBJ2-2; D is undetermined. V was shortened by 5 bases and J by 1 base, with 8 bases between the two germline ends. This CDR3 is built from 14 residues. Germline-derived CDR1 and CDR2 are ENHRY and SYGVKD.

The sample holds many counts of this clonotype. J is TRBJ1-1 and V is TRBV7-9, with D tentatively TRBD1 (6 bases). V dropped 5 bases and J dropped 0 bases, with 13 bases sitting between them. The CDR3 totals 15 residues. Per the germline V gene, CDR1 is SEHNR and CDR2 is FQNEAQ (reference sequence). The CDR3 spells CASSLKQGMNTEAFF. The CDR3 DNA follows: TGTGCCAGCAGCCTGAAACAGGGCATGAACACTGAAGCTTTCTTT.

The chain joins TRBV28 to TRBJ1-5; maybe TRBD1 (5 bases). Germline V gene data show CDR1 as MDHEN and CDR2 as SYDVKM. The CDR3 is made up of 15 amino acids. V was shortened by 5 bases and J by 4 bases, with 15 bases between the two germline ends. The CDR3 reads CASSQTGRRNQPQHF. CDR3 bases: TGTGCCAGCAGTCAGACGGGACGGAGAAATCAGCCCCAGCATTTT.

Notes on this clonotype: It is likely a read error: a sequence one base away is far more abundant. The V gene is TRBV4-1, the J gene TRBJ2-1; possibly TRBD1 for D (6 bases). This CDR3 comprises 17 residues. Germline V lookup: CDR1 MGHRA, CDR2 YSYEKL. The V gene lost 4 bases and the J gene lost 10 bases, with 26 bases spanning the gap. The CDR3 region is CASSLQTGADSGYEQFF. CDR3 nucleotide sequence: TGCGCCAGCAGCCTACAAACAGGAGCGGACAGTGGGTACGAGCAGTTCTTC.

This clonotype was recorded at least ten times. The chain is built from TRBV6-2 or TRBV6-3 and TRBJ2-5; TRBD2 might be the D (5 bases). Trimming shortened V by 4 bases and J by 4 bases, and 16 bases separated the two germline ends. The germline V gene encodes CDR1 MNHEY and CDR2 SVGEGT. The CDR3 is made up of 15 amino acids. The DNA for the CDR3 is TGTGCCAGCAGTTCCGCCTACGAGGGCTCAGAGACCCAGTACTTC. The encoded protein is CASSSAYEGSETQYF.

This clonotype appeared many times. This chain connects TRBV5-1 to TRBJ1-3; perhaps TRBD1 as D (5 bases). The CDR3 length is 16 residues. V was trimmed by 1 base and J by 0 bases, leaving 11 bases between them. Germline V gene data show CDR1 as SGHRS and CDR2 as YFSETQ. The CDR3 region is CASSLWDRISGNTIYF. Here the CDR3 DNA reads TGCGCCAGCAGCTTGTGGGACCGCATCTCTGGAAACACCATATATTTT.

The rearrangement links TRBV28 to TRBJ2-2; tentatively, D is TRBD1 (5 bases). The germline V and J ends were trimmed by 4 bases and 0 bases, with 9 bases remaining between them. Germline CDR1 is MDHEN and CDR2 is SYDVKM. The CDR3 extends over 15 amino acids. The DNA of the CDR3 is TGTGCCAGCAGTTGGGGCAGCCCGAACACCGGGGAGCTGTTTTTT. Encoded protein: CASSWGSPNTGELFF.